This T cell receptor beta chain was recorded in a study of OX40 agonist ivuxolimab in advanced cancers. The overall study: Patients were given ivuxolimab, an antibody that agonizes OX40 (CD134). Enrolled patients in dose escalation had cancers that were hepatocellular carcinoma, melanoma, renal cell or head and neck cancer. Study observations and caveats: Nonresponders, in some cases, also had low normalized T-cell clonal expansion.

Comment on this clone: What it binds is unknown.

Generated by immunoSEQ multiplex PCR, the TCRdb table keeps only in-frame clones and is missing some. Of nearly 20,000 clones listed, approximately 87% were seen once; the top ten hold roughly 15%. This receptor was obtained from an adult with an advanced solid tumor such as melanoma, head and neck, liver or kidney cancer. The sequenced sample was CD4+ or CD8+ T cells sorted from blood, obtained in a trial of the OX40 agonist ivuxolimab.

The DNA of the CDR3 is TGTGCCAGTACCTCGGGGACAGGGGGCAGAAAACTGTTTTTT. It yields the protein CASTSGTGGRKLFF. V and J are TRBV19 and TRBJ1-4, with 12 positions matching TRBD1. Germline CDR1 is LNHDA and CDR2 is SQIVND (reference sequence). The CDR3 totals 14 residues. Trimming at V came to 7 bases and at J to 10 bases, leaving 7 bases not matched to a gene.